Shown below are 25 T cell receptor beta chains from a single sample sequenced in a study of blood T cell repertoires in COVID-19. The method was immunoSEQ multiplex PCR; TCRdb's version includes in-frame clones alone and lacks a portion of them. The sample consists of approximately 70,000 clones, roughly 88% of them appearing once. The sequencing input was peripheral blood. These receptors all come from a woman between 65 and 79 years old with acute or convalescent COVID-19.

The J gene is TRBJ2-1, the V gene TRBV7-9; a possible D gene is TRBD2 (6 bases). Trimming removed 5 bases from V and 4 bases from J, with 15 bases in between. Germline CDR1 SEHNR, CDR2 FQNEAQ (reference sequence). The CDR3 is 15 amino acids. Written as DNA, the CDR3 is TGTGCCAGCAGCCACCTAGCGACGGGTTACAATGAGCAGTTCTTC. Protein: CASSHLATGYNEQFF.

The chain couples TRBV19 to TRBJ2-7; 11 bases line up with TRBD1. The germline V gene has CDR1 LNHDA and CDR2 SQIVND (reference sequence). CDR3 length: 15 residues. With 5 bases clipped from V and 3 bases from J, the junction kept 6 bases outside the gene matches. DNA of the CDR3: TGTGCCAGTAGTCCGTGGACAGGGGGCTACTACGAGCAGTACTTC. This encodes CASSPWTGGYYEQYF. Looking up the rest from reference TRBV19 and TRBJ2-7 gives the full variable domain: DGGITQSPKYLFRKEGQNVTLSCEQNLNHDAMYWYRQDPGQGLRLIYYSQIVNDFQKGDIAEGYSVSREKKESFPLTVTSAQKNPTAFYLCASSPWTGGYYEQYFGPGTRLTVT.

The chain is built from TRBV28 and TRBJ2-1; TRBD2 aligns across 8 bases. The CDR3 is 15 amino acids. The V segment lost 10 bases and the J segment 5 bases; nucleotides outside the gene matches: 13. Germline lookup yields CDR1 MDHEN and CDR2 SYDVKM. As DNA, the CDR3 is TGTGCCACCCGGGTAGCGGGAAACAACAACAATGAGCAGTTCTTC. Protein product: CATRVAGNNNNEQFF.

The chain has TRBV28 and TRBJ1-1; D is perhaps TRBD1 (5 bases). Germline-derived CDR1 and CDR2 are MDHEN and SYDVKM. V lost 2 bases and J 3 bases, leaving 10 bases between the germline ends. The CDR3 runs 14 residues. In DNA form, the CDR3 reads TGTGCCAGCAGTTTAGGGGGGTTGGACACTGAAGCTTTCTTT. Translation gives CASSLGGLDTEAFF.

The chain links TRBV5-1 to TRBJ1-2; 8 nucleotides line up with TRBD1. After removal of 7 bases from V and 2 bases from J, the junction contained 4 bases not matched to a gene. Germline values: CDR1 SGHRS, CDR2 YFSETQ. This CDR3 region has 13 residues. CDR3 in DNA: TGCGCCAGCCGACAGGGGACCAACTATGGCTACACCTTC. Residues: CASRQGTNYGYTF.

This chain uses TRBV27 with TRBJ2-1, with 7 bases fitting TRBD2. Germline V gene data show CDR1 as MNHEY and CDR2 as SMNVEV (reference sequence). With 4 bases clipped from V and 6 bases from J, the junction kept 3 bases outside the gene matches. The CDR3 runs to 13 residues. CDR3 bases: TGTGCCAGCAGTTGGGGGAGGGTCAATGAGCAGTTCTTC. Translating gives CASSWGRVNEQFF.

The chain recombines TRBV5-1 with TRBJ2-7; 8 nucleotides line up with TRBD2. The V segment lost 3 bases and the J segment 0 bases; nucleotides outside the gene matches: 8. The CDR3 length is 16 residues. Germline-derived CDR1 and CDR2 are SGHRS and YFSETQ. The CDR3 coding sequence is TGCGCCAGCAGCTCCAGCGGGAGTAGTGTCTCCTACGAGCAGTACTTC. Protein: CASSSSGSSVSYEQYF.

The chain is built from TRBV30 and TRBJ1-2; 9 bases line up with TRBD1. CDR1 is GTSNPN, CDR2 SVGIG, per germline (reference sequence). The CDR3 totals 15 residues. V was clipped by 3 bases and J by 4 bases; unmatched bases: 9. The CDR3 region is CAWSAGDRAFYGYTF. Here the CDR3 DNA reads TGTGCCTGGAGCGCAGGGGACAGGGCTTTCTATGGCTACACCTTC.

CDR3 bases: TGTGCCACCAGTGCGTCAGGCCCGAATCAGCCCCAGCATTTT. This encodes CATSASGPNQPQHF. The genes are TRBV24-1 and TRBJ1-5; D remains unclear. CDR3 length: 14 amino acids. Trimming pared 5 bases from V and 4 bases from J, leaving 11 bases between. Germline loops: CDR1 KGHDR, CDR2 SFDVKD.

J is TRBJ2-3 and V is TRBV5-4, with D possibly matching TRBD1 (6 bases). Germline lookup yields CDR1 SGHNT and CDR2 YYREEE (reference sequence). Trimming stripped 5 bases from V and 4 bases from J, with 17 bases between. The CDR3 sequence is 15 residues long. CDR3 loop: CASRLGQSRSDTQYF. DNA for the CDR3: TGTGCCAGCAGGCTAGGACAGAGTAGGTCAGATACGCAGTATTTT.

The V gene is TRBV7-8, the J gene TRBJ1-5, with D possibly matching TRBD1 (5 bases). V lost 2 bases and J lost 4, with 15 bases in between. CDR1 SGHVS and CDR2 FQNEAQ come from the germline V gene. The CDR3 sequence is 16 residues long. This CDR3 reads CASSLLAGFGNQPQHF. CDR3 nucleotides: TGTGCCAGCAGCTTATTAGCAGGGTTCGGGAATCAGCCCCAGCATTTT.

This chain connects TRBV27 to TRBJ1-4; tentatively, D is TRBD1 (5 bases). Germline V gene data show CDR1 as MNHEY and CDR2 as SMNVEV (reference sequence). The CDR3 has 15 residues. V lost 7 bases and J lost 1, with 13 bases in between. The CDR3 sequence is CASKRAGQTNEKLFF. The CDR3 DNA sequence: TGTGCCAGCAAACGGGCAGGGCAAACTAATGAAAAACTGTTTTTT.

The chain joins TRBV7-9 to TRBJ2-5, with TRBD2 identical over 12 bases. The CDR3 has 16 amino acids. Losses at the gene ends were 7 bases for V and 2 bases for J; bases not matched to a gene: 8. The germline V gene has CDR1 SEHNR and CDR2 FQNEAQ (reference sequence). CDR3 sequence (DNA): TGTGCCAGCACCCCGACCGGACTAGCGGGGCAAGAGACCCAGTACTTC. This codes for CASTPTGLAGQETQYF.

The genes are TRBV3-1 (or the pseudogene TRBV3-2) and TRBJ1-4; TRBD1 aligns across 7 bases. CDR3 length equals 16 residues. J was trimmed by 7 bases and V by 5 bases; bases with no gene match: 13. The V gene's germline CDR1 is LGHDT and CDR2 YNNKEL (reference sequence). CDR3 in DNA: TGTGCCAGCAGCACCCAGTCGAGACAGGGATCTGAAAAACTGTTTTTT. Its translation is CASSTQSRQGSEKLFF.

V and J are TRBV3-1 (or the pseudogene TRBV3-2) and TRBJ1-2; D possibly corresponds to TRBD1 (6 bases). Trimming pared 3 bases from V and 4 bases from J, leaving 12 bases between. The CDR3 covers 14 residues. Germline V gives CDR1 LGHDT, CDR2 YNNKEL (reference sequence). CDR3 coding DNA: TGTGCCAGCAGCCAGGGGGGGGCTAGCTATGGCTACACCTTC. This codes for CASSQGGASYGYTF.

This chain joins TRBV11-2 and TRBJ1-2, with TRBD1 matching over 9 bases. Germline loops: CDR1 SGHAT, CDR2 FQNNGV. CDR3 size: 14 residues. The trim removed 4 bases at V and 4 bases at J, leaving 4 bases unmatched. CDR3 nucleotide sequence: TGTGCCAGCAGCTGGACAGGGGCCACCTATGGCTACACCTTC. It translates to CASSWTGATYGYTF. The variable domain in full, completed from reference TRBV11-2 and TRBJ1-2, reads EAGVAQSPRYKIIEKRQSVAFWCNPISGHATLYWYQQILGQGPKLLIQFQNNGVVDDSQLPKDRFSAERLKGVDSTLKIQPAKLEDSAVYLCASSWTGATYGYTFGSGTRLTVV.

The V gene is TRBV6-4, the J gene TRBJ1-2; TRBD1 aligns across 8 bases. The V segment lost 5 bases and the J segment 2 bases; nucleotides outside the gene matches: 1. The CDR3 runs to 13 residues. The germline V gene has CDR1 MRHNA and CDR2 SNTAGT. The CDR3 sequence is CASSRQGNYGYTF. The CDR3 region has the DNA TGTGCCAGCAGTAGACAGGGGAACTATGGCTACACCTTC.

The chain uses TRBV7-3 and TRBJ2-7; 8 nucleotides line up with TRBD2. CDR3 size: 15 residues. CDR1 is SGHTA, CDR2 FQGTGA, per germline. V dropped 5 bases and J dropped 3; count of bases not matched to a gene: 9. The CDR3 reads CASSPQSGLGYEQYF. The CDR3 DNA reads TGTGCCAGCAGCCCTCAATCGGGACTAGGCTACGAGCAGTACTTC.

The chain joins TRBV18 to TRBJ1-3, with D possibly matching TRBD1 (6 bases). CDR3 size: 15 residues. Germline V gives CDR1 KGHSH, CDR2 LQKENI. V was pared by 3 bases and J by 2 bases, with 11 bases between. The CDR3 region is CASSPSTGPGNTIYF. Here the CDR3 DNA reads TGTGCCAGCTCACCTTCGACAGGCCCTGGAAACACCATATATTTT.

This chain links TRBV14 with TRBJ2-3, with 9 positions matching TRBD1. The germline gives CDR1 SGHDN, CDR2 FVKESK. The trim removed 2 bases at V and 3 bases at J, leaving 15 bases unmatched. The CDR3 covers 19 residues. Here the CDR3 DNA reads TGTGCCAGCAGCCAAATTAGGGAACCGACAGGGGGTGGAACAGATACGCAGTATTTT. Amino acids: CASSQIREPTGGGTDTQYF.

This clone was found once. This chain connects TRBV11-2 to TRBJ2-1; possibly TRBD2 for D (6 bases). V lost 4 bases to trimming and J lost 9 bases, with 16 bases between them. This CDR3 has 14 amino acids. The germline gives CDR1 SGHAT, CDR2 FQNNGV. The CDR3 DNA reads TGTGCCAGCAGCTCGGGACTTCAGGCAATTGAGCAGTTCTTC. Its protein product is CASSSGLQAIEQFF.

V is TRBV18 and J is TRBJ1-2; possible D gene TRBD1, 6 bases. Germline-derived CDR1 and CDR2 are KGHSH and LQKENI. This CDR3 is 13 amino acids long. V was shortened by 4 bases and J by 4 bases, with 10 bases between the two germline ends. CDR3 protein: CASSLTGTYGYTF. The CDR3 DNA reads as TGTGCCAGCTCACTAACAGGGACCTATGGCTACACCTTC.

This clone has just one count. The rearrangement links TRBV18 to TRBJ1-3; D possibly corresponds to TRBD1 (6 bases). Germline loops: CDR1 KGHSH, CDR2 LQKENI. Between the trimmed V and J ends, which lost 3 bases and 0 bases, there was a span of 9 bases. This CDR3 is 15 amino acids long. CDR3 region: CASSPGQSSGNTIYF. CDR3 sequence (DNA): TGTGCCAGCTCACCCGGACAGTCCTCTGGAAACACCATATATTTT.

The chain has TRBV19 and TRBJ1-5; D remains unclear. In germline, CDR1 is LNHDA, CDR2 SQIVND (reference sequence). Trimming left V 2 bases short and J 2 bases short, with 10 bases between. This CDR3 contains 15 residues. This CDR3 reads CASSIQFLGNQPQHF. CDR3 sequence (DNA): TGTGCCAGTAGTATACAGTTTCTTGGCAATCAGCCCCAGCATTTT.

The CDR3 is CASSLGRLNTEAFF. The CDR3, as DNA: TGTGCCAGCAGCTTGGGTCGGTTGAACACTGAAGCTTTCTTT. The V and J genes are TRBV5-6 and TRBJ1-1; D uncertain. V shed 0 bases and J shed 0 bases, with 6 bases lying between them. There are 14 residues in the CDR3. CDR1 is SGHDT, CDR2 YYEEEE, per germline.